Below are 24 T cell receptor beta chains sequenced from a single sample in a study of T cell responses to AZD1222 COVID-19 vaccine. Some clones are missing from TCRdb's copy, which holds only in-frame ones; the method was immunoSEQ multiplex PCR. The sample holds about 180,000 clones; about 88% are singletons and the top ten take about 25%. The sequences come from peripheral blood, collected 28 days after the second AZD1222 dose. The receptors derive from an adult who received the AZD1222 COVID-19 vaccine.

The chain has TRBV9 and TRBJ1-6; D uncertain. CDR3 size: 14 residues. The germline CDR1 and CDR2 sequences are SGDLS and YYNGEE. Trimming took off 0 bases at V and 8 bases at J, with 9 bases between the two ends. CDR3 in amino acids: CASSVDRDYSPLHF. CDR3 bases: TGTGCCAGCAGCGTAGATAGGGATTATTCACCCCTCCACTTT.

The V and J genes are TRBV19 and TRBJ1-1; 7 bases fit TRBD1. With V trimmed by 5 bases and J by 1 base, 7 bases remained unmatched. The germline V gene encodes CDR1 LNHDA and CDR2 SQIVND (reference sequence). The CDR3 sequence is 15 residues long. The CDR3 sequence is CASSPTGQKNTEAFF. DNA of the CDR3: TGTGCCAGTAGTCCTACGGGACAGAAGAACACTGAAGCTTTCTTT.

The V call is TRBV5-1, the J call TRBJ2-7, with TRBD1 as a possible D gene (5 bases). Germline V CDR1 and CDR2: SGHRS, YFSETQ. V lost 7 bases and J lost 3, with 11 bases in between. The length of the CDR3 is 12 residues. Written as DNA, the CDR3 is TGCGCCAGCGGACCAGGGAACTACGAGCAGTACTTC. Its protein is CASGPGNYEQYF.

The chain carries TRBV12-3 or TRBV12-4 and TRBJ2-7, with 8 bases aligning to TRBD2. This CDR3 has 13 amino acids. V shed 7 bases and J 5 bases; nucleotides not matched to a gene: 7. Here the CDR3 reads CASISGLGHEQYF. The DNA for the CDR3 is TGTGCCAGCATTTCGGGACTAGGACACGAGCAGTACTTC.

This chain joins TRBV5-1 and TRBJ2-7; 9 nucleotides line up with TRBD2. The CDR3 spans 16 residues. The germline V gene encodes CDR1 SGHRS and CDR2 YFSETQ. Trimming at V came to 2 bases and at J to 2 bases, leaving 8 bases not matched to a gene. The CDR3, as DNA: TGCGCCAGCAGCTTAGTGGCTAGCGGGAAAACCTACGAGCAGTACTTC. Protein: CASSLVASGKTYEQYF. The variable domain in full, completed from reference TRBV5-1 and TRBJ2-7, reads KAGVTQTPRYLIKTRGQQVTLSCSPISGHRSVSWYQQTPGQGLQFLFEYFSETQRNKGNFPGRFSGRQFSNSRSEMNVSTLELGDSALYLCASSLVASGKTYEQYFGPGTRLTVT.

V and J are TRBV19 and TRBJ1-5; D is unclear. The CDR3 totals 20 residues. Trimming shortened V by 5 bases and J by 0 bases, and 26 bases separated the two germline ends. In germline, CDR1 is LNHDA, CDR2 SQIVND (reference sequence). CDR3 region: CASSPRIFTKKTVSNQPQHF. The CDR3 DNA is TGTGCCAGTAGTCCGCGAATCTTCACAAAGAAGACCGTTAGCAATCAGCCCCAGCATTTT.

This clone was picked up a small number of times. The J gene is TRBJ1-5, the V gene TRBV29-1; D gene uncertain. Germline lookup yields CDR1 SQVTM and CDR2 ANQGSEA. V dropped 5 bases and J dropped 0 bases, with 8 bases sitting between them. CDR3 length: 13 amino acids. The CDR3 spells CSVRGDSNQPQHF. CDR3 sequence (DNA): TGCAGCGTTCGGGGAGATAGCAATCAGCCCCAGCATTTT.

The V gene is TRBV5-8, the J gene TRBJ1-2; possibly TRBD1 for D (6 bases). This CDR3 region has 16 residues. V shed 6 bases and J shed 4 bases, with 22 bases lying between them. Germline-derived CDR1 and CDR2 are SGHTS and YDEGEE. CDR3 loop: CASNLSGGPRVYGYTF. The CDR3 nucleotides are TGTGCCAGCAACCTGTCCGGGGGCCCGCGAGTCTATGGCTACACCTTC.

The genes are TRBV25-1 and TRBJ2-1, with 7 bases that match TRBD2. There are 16 residues in the CDR3. The ends lost 4 bases at V and 7 bases at J; junction bases unmatched: 13. Per the germline V gene, CDR1 is MGHDK and CDR2 is SYGVNS. The CDR3 DNA reads TGTGCCAGCAGTGGGGGTGGGCGGGAGAAATCGAATGAGCAGTTCTTC. Protein sequence: CASSGGGREKSNEQFF. Full variable domain (missing parts from reference TRBV25-1 and TRBJ2-1): EADIYQTPRYLVIGTGKKITLECSQTMGHDKMYWYQQDPGMELHLIHYSYGVNSTEKGDLSSESTVSRIRTEHFPLTLESARPSHTSQYLCASSGGGREKSNEQFFGPGTRLTVL.

The chain employs TRBV6-5 and TRBJ2-5; D is possibly TRBD1 (7 bases). The CDR3 loop spans 15 amino acids. V lost 0 bases, J lost 1 base, and 9 bases lay in between. Germline V gene data show CDR1 as MNHEY and CDR2 as SVGAGI. Here the CDR3 DNA reads TGTGCCAGCAGTTACTCGCAGGGGGGCCAAGAGACCCAGTACTTC. The encoded protein is CASSYSQGGQETQYF.

The V call is TRBV7-2, the J call TRBJ2-5, with D possibly being TRBD1 (6 bases). The CDR3 covers 14 residues. V was shortened by 6 bases and J by 1 base, with 12 bases between the two germline ends. The germline V gene has CDR1 SGHTA and CDR2 FQGNSA. In DNA, the CDR3 is TGTGCCAGCAGTCGGAGACAGGCCCAAGAGACCCAGTACTTC. This gives the protein CASSRRQAQETQYF. The variable domain in full, completed from reference TRBV7-2 and TRBJ2-5, reads GAGVSQSPSNKVTEKGKDVELRCDPISGHTALYWYRQSLGQGLEFLIYFQGNSAPDKSGLPSDRFSAERTGGSVSTLTIQRTQQEDSAVYLCASSRRQAQETQYFGPGTRLLVL.

V is TRBV2 and J is TRBJ2-7; D perhaps matches TRBD2 (7 bases). In germline, CDR1 is SNHLY, CDR2 FYNNEI. V shed 3 bases and J shed 5 bases, with 14 bases lying between them. The CDR3 sequence is 14 residues long. The CDR3 DNA is TGTGCCAGCAGTGAGGTGGGGGGGCTCGACGAGCAGTACTTC. It translates to CASSEVGGLDEQYF.

This clone was counted a single time. V is TRBV10-3 and J is TRBJ2-5; D might be TRBD2 (6 bases). The CDR3 extends over 14 amino acids. V shed 4 bases and J shed 10 bases, with 19 bases lying between them. Per the germline V gene, CDR1 is ENHRY and CDR2 is SYGVKD. The CDR3 spells CAISAFGLQGDQYF. DNA of the CDR3: TGTGCCATCAGTGCTTTCGGACTACAAGGGGACCAGTACTTC.

This clone was seen only once. This chain uses TRBV18 with TRBJ2-1, with 11 bases lining up with TRBD2. With 4 bases clipped from V and 3 bases from J, the junction kept 5 bases outside the gene matches. Per germline, CDR1 KGHSH and CDR2 LQKENI. The CDR3 runs 16 residues. CDR3 coding DNA: TGTGCCAGCTCACGCTCCGGGACTAGCGGCTACAATGAGCAGTTCTTC. It codes for CASSRSGTSGYNEQFF. Variable domain in full (rest from reference TRBV18 and TRBJ2-1): NAGVMQNPRHLVRRRGQEARLRCSPMKGHSHVYWYRQLPEEGLKFMVYLQKENIIDESGMPKERFSAEFPKEGPSILRIQQVVRGDSAAYFCASSRSGTSGYNEQFFGPGTRLTVL.

The chain joins TRBV27 to TRBJ2-1; 14 bases map to TRBD2. The CDR3 is made up of 19 amino acids. The germline gives CDR1 MNHEY, CDR2 SMNVEV (reference sequence). V lost 3 bases and J lost 5; bases outside the gene matches: 12. The CDR3 DNA reads TGTGCCAGCAGTTTCAGGCCGACTAGCGGGAGGGCCGTCGACAATGAGCAGTTCTTC. Amino acids: CASSFRPTSGRAVDNEQFF.

V usage is TRBV29-1 and J usage is TRBJ1-3; D gene ambiguous. With 5 bases removed from V and 2 bases from J, the gap between germline ends came to 4 bases. Germline lookup yields CDR1 SQVTM and CDR2 ANQGSEA. The CDR3 extends over 11 amino acids. The CDR3 sequence: CSVLAGNTIYF. The CDR3 DNA is TGCAGCGTTCTAGCTGGAAACACCATATATTTT.

V is TRBV6-5 and J is TRBJ2-7; D not certain. The CDR3 has 14 residues. V gave up 4 bases and J gave up 2 bases, with 12 bases separating them. CDR1 MNHEY and CDR2 SVGAGI come from the germline V gene. The CDR3 sequence: CASSSQSRTYEQYF. The CDR3 DNA reads as TGTGCCAGCAGTTCCCAATCGAGGACCTACGAGCAGTACTTC.

The genes are TRBV28 and TRBJ1-2; D not certain. Per the germline V gene, CDR1 is MDHEN and CDR2 is SYDVKM. CDR3 length equals 12 residues. The ends were cut back, 5 bases at V and 7 bases at J, with 11 bases in the middle. DNA of the CDR3: TGTGCCAGCAGTCGACCCTTGGTTGGCTACACCTTC. Translation: CASSRPLVGYTF.

The chain combines TRBV21-1 with TRBJ1-1; no DNA check was done on the table's D call, TRBD1. TRBV21-1 counts as a pseudogene. The CDR3 covers 14 residues. CDR3: CASSKTGGCTEAFF. The CDR3 coding sequence is TGTGCCAGCAGCAAAACAGGGGGCTGCACTGAAGCTTTCTTT.

The chain recombines TRBV7-9 with TRBJ1-1; no reliable D call. CDR1 and CDR2 (germline): SEHNR, FQNEAQ (reference sequence). The CDR3 is 14 amino acids. The V end lost 5 bases, the J end lost 2 bases, and 12 bases lay between the germline ends. CDR3 residues: CASSREGLNTEAFF. In DNA form, the CDR3 reads TGTGCCAGCAGCCGAGAGGGTTTAAACACTGAAGCTTTCTTT.

In nucleotides, the CDR3 is TGTGCCAGCAGCTTGCGACAGGACTACGAGCAGTACTTC. Residues: CASSLRQDYEQYF. This chain connects TRBV7-8 to TRBJ2-7; possible D gene TRBD1, 6 bases. CDR3 length: 13 amino acids. Germline loops: CDR1 SGHVS, CDR2 FQNEAQ. The V end lost 3 bases, the J end lost 3 bases, and 9 bases lay between the germline ends. The variable domain in full, with the rest retrieved from reference TRBV7-8 and TRBJ2-7, is GAGVSQSPRYKVAKRGQDVALRCDPISGHVSLFWYQQALGQGPEFLTYFQNEAQLDKSGLPSDRFFAERPEGSVSTLKIQRTQQEDSAVYLCASSLRQDYEQYFGPGTRLTVT.

This chain joins TRBV28 and TRBJ1-1, with 9 nucleotides matching TRBD1. V shed 6 bases, J shed 7 bases, and the junction held 9 bases outside the gene matches. The CDR3 is 14 residues long. Germline V gives CDR1 MDHEN, CDR2 SYDVKM. CDR3 DNA sequence: TGTGCCAGCAGCACAGGGGGCGGGAGGAATGAAGCTTTCTTT. Protein product: CASSTGGGRNEAFF.

The chain combines TRBV7-9 with TRBJ1-5, with TRBD1 identical over 8 bases. Germline lookup yields CDR1 SEHNR and CDR2 FQNEAQ (reference sequence). The CDR3 runs 15 residues. V lost 1 base and J lost 4; bases outside the gene matches: 3. In nucleotides, the CDR3 is TGTGCCAGCAGCTTAGGGGGACAGGCGAATCAGCCCCAGCATTTT. Translation: CASSLGGQANQPQHF.

The chain combines TRBV7-6 with TRBJ2-7; D is possibly TRBD2 (5 bases). Trimming pared 0 bases from V and 3 bases from J, leaving 9 bases between. There are 14 residues in the CDR3. Germline-derived CDR1 and CDR2 are SGHVS and FNYEAQ. CDR3 nucleotide sequence: TGTGCCAGCAGCTTAGCCGGCGGAGGCTACGAGCAGTACTTC. It specifies CASSLAGGGYEQYF.